Listed below are T cell receptor beta chains from one sample, sequenced in a study of beta chain features in type 1 diabetes. Clones were sequenced by immunoSEQ multiplex PCR, and TCRdb holds only the in-frame ones, with some missing. The sample consists of about 340,000 clones, 8% of them appearing once. Sequenced input: central memory CD4+ T cells from blood. These receptors all stem from a woman aged 18-29 years in good health. CDR3s include the opening cysteine and the closing phenylalanine or tryptophan. The order of the fields is J gene, clone size, V gene, D gene, CDR3 protein, CDR3 DNA. The D gene is left open where the match is weak. Some rows have no size entry. The others give once, few or many, or a class for an expanded clone.

J gene: TRBJ2-5; clone size: few; V gene: TRBV5-4; D gene: TRBD2; CDR3 protein: CASSSPGGSTQETQYF; CDR3 DNA: TGTGCCAGCAGCTCCCCGGGAGGTTCCACTCAAGAGACCCAGTACTTC
J gene: TRBJ2-7; clone size: few; V gene: TRBV6-5; D gene: .; CDR3 protein: CASSTGPSYEQYF; CDR3 DNA: TGTGCCAGCAGTACCGGGCCAAGCTACGAGCAGTACTTC
J gene: TRBJ1-1; clone size: few; V gene: TRBV5-4; D gene: .; CDR3 protein: CASSLVPGTGNTEAFF; CDR3 DNA: TGTGCCAGCAGCTTGGTACCCGGGACGGGGAACACTGAAGCTTTCTTT
J gene: TRBJ1-1; clone size: .; V gene: TRBV27; D gene: TRBD1; CDR3 protein: CASSPGTGLNTEAFF; CDR3 DNA: TGTGCCAGCAGTCCCGGGACAGGACTGAACACTGAAGCTTTCTTT
J gene: TRBJ2-5; clone size: few; V gene: TRBV7-9; D gene: TRBD1; CDR3 protein: CASSLNPGQGKETQYF; CDR3 DNA: TGTGCCAGCAGCTTAAATCCGGGACAGGGAAAAGAGACCCAGTACTTC
J gene: TRBJ2-7; clone size: .; V gene: TRBV7-8; D gene: .; CDR3 protein: CASTFHRDTTYEQYF; CDR3 DNA: TGTGCCAGTACCTTTCACCGGGACACCACCTACGAGCAGTACTTC
J gene: TRBJ2-2; clone size: few; V gene: TRBV27; D gene: .; CDR3 protein: CASLSDLGELFF; CDR3 DNA: TGTGCCAGCCTATCGGATCTCGGGGAGCTGTTTTTT
J gene: TRBJ2-7; clone size: few; V gene: TRBV7-9; D gene: .; CDR3 protein: CASSPFGGLSYEQYF; CDR3 DNA: TGTGCCAGCAGCCCATTTGGGGGGCTCTCCTACGAGCAGTACTTC
J gene: TRBJ1-4; clone size: .; V gene: TRBV2; D gene: .; CDR3 protein: CASSVLASSGEKLFF; CDR3 DNA: TGTGCCAGCAGTGTTTTGGCCAGCTCAGGTGAAAAACTGTTTTTT
J gene: TRBJ2-3; clone size: many; V gene: TRBV21-1; D gene: .; CDR3 protein: CASPPAGRDTDTQYF; CDR3 DNA: TGTGCCAGTCCGCCGGCGGGAAGGGACACAGATACGCAGTATTTT
J gene: TRBJ2-5; clone size: .; V gene: TRBV15; D gene: .; CDR3 protein: CATSMRRGAVGETQYF; CDR3 DNA: TGTGCCACCAGCATGCGAAGGGGCGCCGTGGGAGAGACCCAGTACTTC
J gene: TRBJ2-1; clone size: many; V gene: TRBV5-4; D gene: TRBD2; CDR3 protein: CASSLRLAGKNEQFF; CDR3 DNA: TGTGCCAGCAGCCTAAGACTAGCGGGCAAGAATGAGCAGTTCTTC
J gene: TRBJ2-5; clone size: .; V gene: TRBV28; D gene: .; CDR3 protein: CASSTGTKETQYF; CDR3 DNA: TGTGCCAGCTCCACCGGGACCAAAGAGACCCAGTACTTC
J gene: TRBJ2-7; clone size: .; V gene: TRBV27; D gene: .; CDR3 protein: CASSLVDGLPYEQYF; CDR3 DNA: TGTGCCAGCAGTTTGGTTGACGGGCTACCCTACGAGCAGTACTTC
J gene: TRBJ2-7; clone size: .; V gene: TRBV27; D gene: TRBD2; CDR3 protein: CASSRKASGSTPYEQYF; CDR3 DNA: TGTGCCAGCAGTCGAAAGGCTAGCGGGAGTACTCCCTACGAGCAGTACTTC
J gene: TRBJ2-7; clone size: few; V gene: TRBV4-3; D gene: .; CDR3 protein: CASSQSPGAGREQYF; CDR3 DNA: TGCGCCAGCAGCCAATCCCCCGGCGCGGGCCGCGAGCAGTACTTC
J gene: TRBJ2-7; clone size: .; V gene: TRBV5-4; D gene: TRBD2; CDR3 protein: CASSLTSGSYEQYF; CDR3 DNA: TGTGCCAGCAGCTTGACTAGCGGGAGTTACGAGCAGTACTTC
J gene: TRBJ2-7; clone size: few; V gene: TRBV5-1; D gene: .; CDR3 protein: CASSGLGEQYF; CDR3 DNA: TGCGCCAGCAGCGGGCTGGGCGAGCAGTACTTC
J gene: TRBJ2-2; clone size: .; V gene: TRBV10-3; D gene: .; CDR3 protein: CAISGRQANTGELFF; CDR3 DNA: TGTGCCATCAGTGGAAGGCAGGCGAACACCGGGGAGCTGTTTTTT
J gene: TRBJ2-7; clone size: many; V gene: TRBV27; D gene: .; CDR3 protein: CASSQHSLEYEQYF; CDR3 DNA: TGTGCCAGCAGTCAACACAGTTTGGAATACGAGCAGTACTTC
J gene: TRBJ2-3; clone size: many; V gene: TRBV11-1; D gene: TRBD2; CDR3 protein: CASSPVKSAGGTDTQYF; CDR3 DNA: TGTGCCAGCAGCCCGGTAAAGTCGGCGGGAGGAACAGATACGCAGTATTTT
J gene: TRBJ2-1; clone size: .; V gene: TRBV2; D gene: TRBD2; CDR3 protein: CASRVGTSGSNEQFF; CDR3 DNA: TGTGCCAGCAGAGTTGGGACTAGCGGGAGCAATGAGCAGTTCTTC
J gene: TRBJ2-6; clone size: .; V gene: TRBV7-9; D gene: .; CDR3 protein: CASAPSGANVLTF; CDR3 DNA: TGTGCCAGCGCCCCTTCTGGGGCCAACGTCCTGACTTTC
J gene: TRBJ1-5; clone size: .; V gene: TRBV6-6; D gene: .; CDR3 protein: CASSPDPAARHF; CDR3 DNA: TGTGCCAGCAGTCCCGATCCGGCGGCTCGGCATTTT
J gene: TRBJ2-2; clone size: few; V gene: TRBV5-1; D gene: .; CDR3 protein: CASSLEARSTGELFF; CDR3 DNA: TGCGCCAGCAGCTTGGAAGCACGGAGCACCGGGGAGCTGTTTTTT
J gene: TRBJ2-1; clone size: .; V gene: TRBV7-2; D gene: TRBD2; CDR3 protein: CATLSGSSYNEQFF; CDR3 DNA: TGTGCCACCCTTAGCGGGAGCTCCTACAATGAGCAGTTCTTC
J gene: TRBJ2-2; clone size: .; V gene: TRBV6-5; D gene: .; CDR3 protein: CASTGLNTGELFF; CDR3 DNA: TGTGCCAGCACGGGCCTAAACACCGGGGAGCTGTTTTTT
J gene: TRBJ1-2; clone size: .; V gene: TRBV6-5; D gene: .; CDR3 protein: CASSYWGSNYGYTF; CDR3 DNA: TGTGCCAGCAGTTACTGGGGATCAAACTATGGCTACACCTTC
J gene: TRBJ1-5; clone size: .; V gene: TRBV28; D gene: TRBD1; CDR3 protein: CASRKGGAWSNQPQHF; CDR3 DNA: TGTGCCAGCAGAAAAGGGGGCGCGTGGAGCAATCAGCCCCAGCATTTT
J gene: TRBJ2-1; clone size: many; V gene: TRBV29-1; D gene: .; CDR3 protein: CSVSPRPAYNEQFF; CDR3 DNA: TGCAGCGTTTCTCCTCGTCCCGCATACAATGAGCAGTTCTTC
J gene: TRBJ2-2; clone size: few; V gene: TRBV19; D gene: .; CDR3 protein: CASSIRSPGELFF; CDR3 DNA: TGTGCCAGTAGTATCCGGTCTCCCGGGGAGCTGTTTTTT
J gene: TRBJ2-3; clone size: .; V gene: TRBV2; D gene: TRBD2; CDR3 protein: CASSGGLAGDTQYF; CDR3 DNA: TGTGCCAGCAGTGGGGGACTAGCGGGAGATACGCAGTATTTT
J gene: TRBJ2-4; clone size: few; V gene: TRBV5-6; D gene: .; CDR3 protein: CASSLGGPVAKNIQYF; CDR3 DNA: TGTGCCAGCAGCTTGGGAGGTCCCGTAGCCAAAAACATTCAGTACTTC
J gene: TRBJ2-1; clone size: few; V gene: TRBV19; D gene: TRBD2; CDR3 protein: CASTYTAGGFQNEQFF; CDR3 DNA: TGTGCCAGCACATACACAGCGGGAGGGTTTCAAAATGAGCAGTTCTTC
J gene: TRBJ1-4; clone size: .; V gene: TRBV4-3; D gene: .; CDR3 protein: CASSLRTVGEKLFF; CDR3 DNA: TGCGCCAGCAGCCTAAGGACAGTAGGAGAAAAACTGTTTTTT
J gene: TRBJ2-3; clone size: few; V gene: TRBV5-1; D gene: TRBD2; CDR3 protein: CASRASGASTDTQYF; CDR3 DNA: TGCGCCAGCAGGGCTAGCGGGGCTAGCACAGATACGCAGTATTTT
J gene: TRBJ2-1; clone size: many; V gene: TRBV10-3; D gene: .; CDR3 protein: CAISLDNEQFF; CDR3 DNA: TGTGCCATCAGCCTTGACAATGAGCAGTTCTTC
J gene: TRBJ1-2; clone size: few; V gene: TRBV6-6; D gene: .; CDR3 protein: CAISDRANYGYTF; CDR3 DNA: TGTGCCATCAGTGACCGGGCTAACTATGGCTACACCTTC
J gene: TRBJ1-2; clone size: few; V gene: TRBV15; D gene: .; CDR3 protein: CATSRGRGRIVANYGYTF; CDR3 DNA: TGTGCCACCAGCAGAGGACGGGGGCGAATTGTGGCTAACTATGGCTACACCTTC
J gene: TRBJ2-7; clone size: .; V gene: TRBV2; D gene: TRBD2; CDR3 protein: CASSERTSGRTSSYEQYF; CDR3 DNA: TGTGCCAGCAGTGAACGGACTAGCGGGAGGACGAGCTCCTACGAGCAGTACTTC
J gene: TRBJ2-5; clone size: .; V gene: TRBV7-2; D gene: .; CDR3 protein: CASSLSAGARSGTQYF; CDR3 DNA: TGTGCCAGCAGCTTAAGTGCAGGGGCCAGGTCGGGGACCCAGTACTTC
J gene: TRBJ2-2; clone size: .; V gene: TRBV9; D gene: .; CDR3 protein: CASSVGTANTGELFF; CDR3 DNA: TGTGCCAGCAGCGTAGGGACAGCGAACACCGGGGAGCTGTTTTTT
J gene: TRBJ2-5; clone size: many; V gene: TRBV9; D gene: .; CDR3 protein: CASSARASPETQYF; CDR3 DNA: TGTGCCAGCAGCGCCCGCGCTAGTCCAGAGACCCAGTACTTC
J gene: TRBJ1-4; clone size: many; V gene: TRBV5-4; D gene: TRBD1; CDR3 protein: CASSPDRGATNEKLFF; CDR3 DNA: TGTGCCAGCAGCCCCGACAGGGGAGCGACTAATGAAAAACTGTTTTTT
J gene: TRBJ1-2; clone size: few; V gene: TRBV6-1; D gene: .; CDR3 protein: CATKFAQGYGYTF; CDR3 DNA: TGTGCCACCAAATTTGCCCAGGGCTATGGCTACACCTTC
J gene: TRBJ2-1; clone size: .; V gene: TRBV11-1; D gene: TRBD2; CDR3 protein: CASSLVRTSGGYNEQFF; CDR3 DNA: TGTGCCAGCAGCTTAGTACGAACTAGCGGGGGCTACAATGAGCAGTTCTTC
J gene: TRBJ2-1; clone size: few; V gene: TRBV11-2; D gene: .; CDR3 protein: CASSNFLVFSYNEQFF; CDR3 DNA: TGTGCCAGCAGCAATTTTCTAGTATTTTCCTACAATGAGCAGTTCTTC
J gene: TRBJ1-5; clone size: few; V gene: TRBV11-2; D gene: .; CDR3 protein: CASSLNGNQPQHF; CDR3 DNA: TGTGCCAGCAGCTTAAACGGAAATCAGCCCCAGCATTTT
J gene: TRBJ2-3; clone size: many; V gene: TRBV10-2; D gene: TRBD1; CDR3 protein: CASGTGRADTQYF; CDR3 DNA: TGCGCCAGCGGGACAGGGAGAGCAGATACGCAGTATTTT
J gene: TRBJ2-7; clone size: few; V gene: TRBV21-1; D gene: .; CDR3 protein: CASSKAGGSYEQYF; CDR3 DNA: TGTGCCAGCAGCAAGGCGGGAGGGAGCTACGAGCAGTACTTC
J gene: TRBJ2-3; clone size: few; V gene: TRBV10-3; D gene: .; CDR3 protein: CAISNLQGKDTQYF; CDR3 DNA: TGTGCCATCAGTAACCTACAGGGTAAAGATACGCAGTATTTT
J gene: TRBJ2-5; clone size: few; V gene: TRBV7-2; D gene: TRBD2; CDR3 protein: CASSLASTSGRSQETQYF; CDR3 DNA: TGTGCCAGCAGCTTAGCCTCGACTAGCGGGAGAAGCCAAGAGACCCAGTACTTC
J gene: TRBJ2-1; clone size: .; V gene: TRBV9; D gene: TRBD2; CDR3 protein: CASSVGTSGGSYNEQFF; CDR3 DNA: TGTGCCAGCAGCGTAGGGACTAGCGGGGGCTCCTACAATGAGCAGTTCTTC
J gene: TRBJ2-3; clone size: .; V gene: TRBV13; D gene: .; CDR3 protein: CASSSVPGRPDTQYF; CDR3 DNA: TGTGCCAGCAGTTCAGTCCCGGGACGTCCAGATACGCAGTATTTT
J gene: TRBJ2-7; clone size: .; V gene: TRBV6-5; D gene: .; CDR3 protein: CASSYWADSYEQYF; CDR3 DNA: TGTGCCAGCAGTTACTGGGCCGACTCCTACGAGCAGTACTTC
J gene: TRBJ2-1; clone size: few; V gene: TRBV29-1; D gene: .; CDR3 protein: CSVPGPSFYNEQFF; CDR3 DNA: TGCAGCGTTCCGGGTCCAAGCTTCTACAATGAGCAGTTCTTC
J gene: TRBJ2-2; clone size: .; V gene: TRBV25-1; D gene: .; CDR3 protein: CASRWTDGELFF; CDR3 DNA: TGTGCCAGCAGGTGGACTGACGGGGAGCTGTTTTTT
J gene: TRBJ2-1; clone size: .; V gene: TRBV7-3; D gene: .; CDR3 protein: CASSFQGGEQFF; CDR3 DNA: TGTGCCAGCAGCTTCCAGGGCGGTGAGCAGTTCTTC
J gene: TRBJ2-6; clone size: few; V gene: TRBV6-6; D gene: .; CDR3 protein: CASSTHRDSGANVLTF; CDR3 DNA: TGTGCCAGCAGTACCCACCGGGACTCTGGGGCCAACGTCCTGACTTTC
J gene: TRBJ2-7; clone size: few; V gene: TRBV7-2; D gene: .; CDR3 protein: CASSLAAAGYEQYF; CDR3 DNA: TGTGCCAGCAGCTTAGCGGCAGCTGGCTACGAGCAGTACTTC